The 28 T cell receptor beta chains given below trace back to one sample, sequenced in a study of blood T cell repertoires in COVID-19. Profiled with immunoSEQ multiplex PCR; TCRdb holds only in-frame clones, not every one. The table lists 120,000 to 150,000 clones, around 81% of them singletons, with approximately 8.4% in the top ten. The sample comprised peripheral blood. The origin of the receptors is a human donor with acute or convalescent COVID-19. The donor label of this sample is uncertain.

CDR3 loop: CASSASWTGGDYTF. In DNA, the CDR3 is TGTGCCAGCAGTGCTTCTTGGACAGGAGGTGACTACACCTTC. The V and J genes are TRBV2 and TRBJ1-2, with 7 positions matching TRBD1. CDR1 and CDR2 (germline): SNHLY, FYNNEI. The V gene end was trimmed by 4 bases and the J gene end by 10 bases; junction bases not matched to a gene: 12. The CDR3 has 14 residues.

The rearrangement joins TRBV5-5 to TRBJ2-7, with 7 bases lining up with TRBD1. J was trimmed by 0 bases and V by 6 bases; bases with no gene match: 3. The CDR3 runs to 13 residues. From germline, CDR1 is SGHKS and CDR2 YYEKEE (reference sequence). CDR3 loop: CASKGTASYEQYF. CDR3 nucleotide sequence: TGTGCCAGCAAAGGGACAGCCTCCTACGAGCAGTACTTC.

V usage is TRBV3-1 (or the pseudogene TRBV3-2) and J usage is TRBJ1-6; TRBD1 agrees at 7 bases. In germline, CDR1 is LGHDT, CDR2 YNNKEL (reference sequence). CDR3 length equals 15 residues. J was trimmed by 7 bases and V by 4 bases; bases with no gene match: 7. The CDR3 nucleotides read TGTGCCAGCAGCCTTGTCGACAGGGTGAATTCACCCCTCCACTTT. Protein: CASSLVDRVNSPLHF.

The V and J genes are TRBV19 and TRBJ1-2, with D uncertain. The germline V and J ends were trimmed by 5 bases and 0 bases, with 7 bases remaining between them. CDR1 is LNHDA and CDR2 is SQIVND in the germline V gene (reference sequence). The CDR3 is made up of 13 amino acids. As DNA, the CDR3 is TGTGCCAGTAGTGGGAGGGCTAACTATGGCTACACCTTC. Residues: CASSGRANYGYTF.

The chain employs TRBV19 and TRBJ1-1; 9 positions match TRBD1. The ends lost 5 bases at V and 5 bases at J; junction bases unmatched: 6. The germline V gene encodes CDR1 LNHDA and CDR2 SQIVND (reference sequence). This CDR3 has 14 residues. In DNA, the CDR3 is TGTGCCAGTAGTCACCACAGGGGGCGGACTGAAGCTTTCTTT. It is translated as CASSHHRGRTEAFF. Filled out from reference TRBV19 and TRBJ1-1, the complete variable domain reads DGGITQSPKYLFRKEGQNVTLSCEQNLNHDAMYWYRQDPGQGLRLIYYSQIVNDFQKGDIAEGYSVSREKKESFPLTVTSAQKNPTAFYLCASSHHRGRTEAFFGQGTRLTVV.

The chain joins TRBV27 to TRBJ2-7; 7 nucleotides line up with TRBD1. The CDR3 is 16 residues long. V was pared by 6 bases and J by 1 base, with 12 bases of the junction left unmatched. Germline V gene lookup returns CDR1 MNHEY and CDR2 SMNVEV (reference sequence). CDR3 coding DNA: TGTGCCAGCAGACAGAGAGGGACAGTGGGTTCCTACGAGCAGTACTTC. Translated: CASRQRGTVGSYEQYF.

This clone has a handful of counts. The V and J genes are TRBV15 and TRBJ1-4, with 10 bases aligning to TRBD1. V gave up 9 bases and J gave up 3 bases; unmatched junction bases: 1. The CDR3 loop spans 13 amino acids. Per germline, CDR1 LNHNV and CDR2 YYDKDF (reference sequence). Here the CDR3 DNA reads TGTGCCACGGGACAGGGGCCTAATGAAAAACTGTTTTTT. Amino acids: CATGQGPNEKLFF. The full variable domain, its missing parts supplied by reference TRBV15 and TRBJ1-4, is DAMVIQNPRYQVTQFGKPVTLSCSQTLNHNVMYWYQQKSSQAPKLLFHYYDKDFNNEADTPDNFQSRRPNTSFCFLDIRSPGLGDTAMYLCATGQGPNEKLFFGSGTQLSVL.

This chain uses TRBV12-3 or TRBV12-4 with TRBJ1-1; D uncertain. The CDR3 has 13 residues. Trimming shortened V by 6 bases and J by 2 bases, and 10 bases separated the two germline ends. The CDR3: CASSGLGNTEAFF. The DNA for the CDR3 is TGTGCCAGCAGCGGACTCGGAAACACTGAAGCTTTCTTT.

The J gene is TRBJ1-2, the V gene TRBV6-5; 10 bases are a match to TRBD1. The V gene end was trimmed by 7 bases and the J gene end by 2 bases; junction bases not matched to a gene: 4. Germline V lookup: CDR1 MNHEY, CDR2 SVGAGI. The CDR3 extends over 14 amino acids. CDR3 sequence reads: CASTRTGGNYGYTF. In DNA, the CDR3 is TGTGCCAGCACCCGGACAGGGGGGAACTATGGCTACACCTTC.

The V call is TRBV14, the J call TRBJ1-4; TRBD1 aligns across 7 bases. V lost 2 bases and J lost 2; bases outside the gene matches: 11. Per germline, CDR1 SGHDN and CDR2 FVKESK. The length of the CDR3 is 18 residues. In nucleotides, the CDR3 is TGTGCCAGCAGCCAATTTGACAGGGTGGAAGTGACTAATGAAAAACTGTTTTTT. It is translated as CASSQFDRVEVTNEKLFF.

This clone was seen only a few times. The V and J genes are TRBV7-9 and TRBJ1-1; 7 bases map to TRBD1. The CDR3 runs to 15 residues. Trimming cost V 5 bases and J 3 bases; bases outside gene matches: 9. CDR1 and CDR2 (germline): SEHNR, FQNEAQ (reference sequence). CDR3 protein: CASSPRDREDTEAFF. In DNA form, the CDR3 reads TGTGCCAGCAGCCCTCGGGACAGAGAGGACACTGAAGCTTTCTTT.

The chain couples TRBV15 to TRBJ2-1; a weak D match, TRBD2 (5 bases). V shed 4 bases and J shed 4 bases, with 14 bases lying between them. CDR1 and CDR2 (germline): LNHNV, YYDKDF (reference sequence). This CDR3 comprises 15 residues. In DNA form, the CDR3 reads TGTGCCACCAGCAAGGGTCGAGGGTGGTACAATGAGCAGTTCTTC. This codes for CATSKGRGWYNEQFF.

This chain links TRBV7-3 with TRBJ2-2; D remains ambiguous. CDR1 and CDR2 from the germline V gene are SGHTA and FQGTGA. V shed 1 base and J shed 1 base, with 4 bases lying between them. This CDR3 has 14 amino acids. CDR3 sequence (DNA): TGTGCCAGCAGCTTAAACAGGAACACCGGGGAGCTGTTTTTT. Protein sequence: CASSLNRNTGELFF.

This clone was observed a handful of times. The chain carries TRBV27 and TRBJ1-2; D unclear. The CDR3 runs to 11 residues. V lost 5 bases and J 8 bases, leaving 9 bases between the germline ends. Germline assignment: CDR1 MNHEY and CDR2 SMNVEV (reference sequence). The CDR3 region is CASSRGEGYTF. The CDR3, as DNA: TGTGCCAGCAGTCGCGGAGAAGGCTACACCTTC.

The chain recombines TRBV18 with TRBJ2-7; 7 bases are shared with TRBD1. The CDR3 extends over 13 amino acids. The germline gives CDR1 KGHSH, CDR2 LQKENI. Trimming at V came to 6 bases and at J to 5 bases, leaving 7 bases not matched to a gene. The CDR3 spells CASSITGDHEQYF. DNA for the CDR3: TGTGCCAGCTCTATTACAGGGGATCACGAGCAGTACTTC.

This clone has more than one count but fewer than ten. The chain is built from TRBV10-3 and TRBJ1-2; no firm D call. Looked up from germline, CDR1 is ENHRY and CDR2 is SYGVKD. V was trimmed by 6 bases and J by 4 bases, leaving 21 bases between them. The CDR3 extends over 16 amino acids. The CDR3 nucleotides read TGTGCCATCAGCAAACACGAATCCCCCCCGGGCTATGGCTACACCTTC. It specifies CAISKHESPPGYGYTF.

This chain joins TRBV2 and TRBJ1-1; D ambiguous. V was trimmed by 5 bases and J by 5 bases, leaving 9 bases between them. There are 12 residues in the CDR3. Germline assignment: CDR1 SNHLY and CDR2 FYNNEI. The CDR3 reads CASSMRDTEAFF. The DNA of the CDR3 is TGTGCCAGCAGTATGAGGGATACTGAAGCTTTCTTT.

V usage is TRBV5-6 and J usage is TRBJ1-4; D uncertain. In germline, CDR1 is SGHDT, CDR2 YYEEEE. V was shortened by 3 bases and J by 7 bases, with 19 bases between the two germline ends. The CDR3 consists of 16 residues. This CDR3 is CASSSIARELGEKLFF. The CDR3, as DNA: TGTGCCAGCAGCTCAATAGCCCGGGAGTTGGGTGAAAAACTGTTTTTT.

The chain links TRBV2 to TRBJ1-1; 10 nucleotides match TRBD1. Germline values: CDR1 SNHLY, CDR2 FYNNEI. There are 16 residues in the CDR3. V lost 6 bases to trimming and J lost 3 bases; unmatched junction nucleotides: 10. DNA of the CDR3: TGTGCCAGCAGCCAGGACAGGGGGGGACCGCACACTGAAGCTTTCTTT. As protein: CASSQDRGGPHTEAFF.

The V call is TRBV27, the J call TRBJ1-1; the D is unclear. The germline V gene has CDR1 MNHEY and CDR2 SMNVEV (reference sequence). Between the trimmed V and J ends, which lost 5 bases and 4 bases, there was a span of 11 bases. The CDR3 extends over 13 amino acids. CDR3 sequence (DNA): TGTGCCAGCAGTGAAGGGAGCGGCACTGAAGCTTTCTTT. Its translation: CASSEGSGTEAFF.

V gene TRBV18 combines with J gene TRBJ1-1; D is possibly TRBD1 (6 bases). This CDR3 has 14 residues. V gave up 6 bases and J gave up 1 base, with 12 bases separating them. The germline CDR1 and CDR2 sequences are KGHSH and LQKENI. The CDR3 nucleotides are TGTGCCAGCTCCCACAGGGTCCCGAACACTGAAGCTTTCTTT. As protein: CASSHRVPNTEAFF.

There are a few counts of this clone. The V gene is TRBV27, the J gene TRBJ2-1; D possibly corresponds to TRBD2 (6 bases). The CDR3 sequence is 15 residues long. Germline V gene sequence: CDR1 MNHEY, CDR2 SMNVEV (reference sequence). Trimming shortened V by 3 bases and J by 7 bases, and 16 bases separated the two germline ends. The CDR3 here is CASSLGTGGANEQFF. As DNA, the CDR3 is TGTGCCAGCAGTTTGGGTACCGGCGGGGCGAATGAGCAGTTCTTC.

V gene TRBV29-1 combines with J gene TRBJ2-7; D uncertain. V lost 3 bases and J lost 0, with 9 bases in between. Germline V gives CDR1 SQVTM, CDR2 ANQGSEA. The CDR3 extends over 13 amino acids. In nucleotides, the CDR3 is TGCAGCGTTGAGGTGACAAACTCCTACGAGCAGTACTTC. Translation gives CSVEVTNSYEQYF.

The chain uses TRBV7-7 and TRBJ1-2; perhaps TRBD1 as D (5 bases). Germline CDR1 reads SSHAT; CDR2 reads FNYEAQ (reference sequence). Trimming cost V 0 bases and J 4 bases, with 12 bases left between them. The length of the CDR3 is 15 residues. CDR3 protein: CASSLATEILYGYTF. The CDR3 DNA reads as TGTGCCAGCAGCTTAGCGACAGAAATACTCTATGGCTACACCTTC.

The chain uses TRBV30 and TRBJ1-6; no clear D gene. CDR1 and CDR2 from the germline V gene are GTSNPN and SVGIG (reference sequence). Deletions cut 3 bases from V and 7 bases from J, with 13 bases between. The CDR3 extends over 14 amino acids. CDR3 loop: CAWSLGRQNSPLHF. The CDR3 DNA sequence: TGTGCCTGGAGCCTCGGTCGACAAAATTCACCCCTCCACTTT.

The rearrangement links TRBV5-1 to TRBJ1-3; a weak D match, TRBD1 (5 bases). Germline assignment: CDR1 SGHRS and CDR2 YFSETQ. There are 19 residues in the CDR3. V shed 2 bases and J shed 0 bases, with 21 bases lying between them. CDR3 loop: CASSFSISNRQDSGNTIYF. Here the CDR3 DNA reads TGCGCCAGCAGCTTTTCAATTTCCAACAGGCAAGACTCTGGAAACACCATATATTTT.

CDR3 protein: CASSQGYRGTEAFF. CDR3 sequence (DNA): TGTGCCAGCAGCCAAGGATACCGGGGCACTGAAGCTTTCTTT. The V call is TRBV3-1 (or the pseudogene TRBV3-2), the J call TRBJ1-1, with unresolved D. The CDR3 covers 14 residues. V lost 1 base and J lost 4, with 10 bases in between. CDR1 and CDR2 (germline): LGHDT, YNNKEL (reference sequence).

The chain is built from TRBV21-1 and TRBJ1-2; the D call in the table, TRBD1, was not verified against the DNA. TRBV21-1 is labeled a pseudogene. The CDR3 consists of 15 residues. In nucleotides, the CDR3 is TGTGCCAGCAGCAAAGCGGAGGGGACAGGTAATGGCTACACCTTC. Amino acid sequence: CASSKAEGTGNGYTF.